What follows describes a single TCR beta chain. V lost 4 bases and J 7 bases, leaving 14 bases between the germline ends. This CDR3 contains 15 residues. Germline V gene lookup returns CDR1 SGHAT and CDR2 FQNNGV. One Seattle source followed patients from active infection through their disease course. The sample comes from a study of blood T cell repertoires in COVID-19. Profiling relied on immunoSEQ multiplex PCR, and the TCRdb table lists in-frame clones only, not all of them. The sample has 250,000 to 300,000 clones; roughly 90% are singletons. This clonotype originated in a woman in her 30s with COVID-19, enrolled during active disease. The sequenced sample consisted of peripheral blood. The J gene is TRBJ1-6, the V gene TRBV11-2; the D gene is possibly TRBD1 (6 bases). The CDR3 region is CASSWDPTGNSPLHF. CDR3 nucleotide sequence: TGTGCCAGCAGCTGGGACCCCACAGGGAATTCACCCCTCCACTTT.